A single T cell receptor (beta chain) is shown here with its context. Patients with Susac syndrome met the recently defined diagnostic criteria for definite or probable disease. The CD8+ and CD4+ T cells were negatively isolated, with the TEMRA cells enriched by FACS. RNA totalling about 0.5 to 1 ug underwent reverse transcription with random hexamers. Coverage of TCR beta CDR3 amplification by immunoSEQ multiplex PCR extended to 54 Vbeta and 13 Jbeta. Via MiXCR, TCRdb re-called the immunoSEQ multiplex PCR reads, giving one row per CDR3 protein. The sample shows 150,000 to 200,000 distinct CDR3 sequences, 90% to 95% of them seen only once. Germline values: CDR1 SGHAT, CDR2 FQNNGV. V lost 3 bases to trimming and J lost 5 bases, with 22 bases between them. The CDR3 extends over 17 amino acids. This sample is drawn from a study of CD8 T cells in Susac syndrome.

Sequencing was done on a sample of CD4+ T cells from PBMCs. V is TRBV11-2 and J is TRBJ2-5; D is tentatively TRBD1 or TRBD2 (6 bases each). This TCR was recovered from a human donor with Susac syndrome. CDR3 sequence (DNA): TGTGCCAGCAGCTTCCCACCCCATTGGGGGGCGGAGGAGACCCAGTACTTC. The encoded protein is CASSFPPHWGAEETQYF.